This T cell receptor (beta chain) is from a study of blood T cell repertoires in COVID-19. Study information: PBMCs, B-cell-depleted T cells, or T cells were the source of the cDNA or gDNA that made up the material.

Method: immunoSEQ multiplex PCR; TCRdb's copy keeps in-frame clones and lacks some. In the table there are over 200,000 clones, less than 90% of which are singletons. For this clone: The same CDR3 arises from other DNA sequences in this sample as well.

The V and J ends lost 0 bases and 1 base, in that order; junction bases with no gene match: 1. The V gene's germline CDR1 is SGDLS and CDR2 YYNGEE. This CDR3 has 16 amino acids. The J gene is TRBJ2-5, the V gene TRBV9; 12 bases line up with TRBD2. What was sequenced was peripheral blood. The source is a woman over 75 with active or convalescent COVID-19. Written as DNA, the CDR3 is TGTGCCAGCAGCGTAGGACTAGCGGGGGTCCAAGAGACCCAGTACTTC. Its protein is CASSVGLAGVQETQYF. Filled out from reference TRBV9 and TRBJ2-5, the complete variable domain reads DSGVTQTPKHLITATGQRVTLRCSPRSGDLSVYWYQQSLDQGLQFLIQYYNGEERAKGNILERFSAQQFPDLHSELNLSSLELGDSALYFCASSVGLAGVQETQYFGPGTRLLVL.